This paragraph covers one T cell receptor (beta chain) sequence. The antigen it binds to is not known. Per-base quality was not reported, and no clone a single base away is much larger than it. The data stem from a study of shared clonotypes between healthy human individuals (TCRdb year 2020). About the full investigation: A couple of women and three men aged 18 to 49 years were included in the cohort. Different laboratories and diverse techniques were used to prepare libraries and sequence TCR repertoires, to increase sequencing depth and limit assay-specific biases. For each donor, three plates each were used for CD4 naive and CD4 memory, two plates were used for CD8 naive, and one plate was used for CD8 memory. Each donor's leukapheresis produced roughly between roughly 0.94 and 9.5 billion PBMCs. To estimate repertoire size and how much clonotypes are shared between individuals, the study performed deep sequencing of blood TCR repertoires from about five healthy adults.

Compared with germline, V lacks 8 bases and J lacks 7 bases; bases without a gene match: 7. Spanning cysteine to phenylalanine, the CDR3 consists of 14 amino acids. Of the read, only the CDR3 DNA is kept; its 42 bases are in frame from base 1. Reading the germline V gene gives CDR1 ENHRY and CDR2 SYGVKD. The full study reports these points: Higher generation probabilities were observed for clonotypes shared by all four sorted-subset donors than for non-shared clonotypes. Because the study included a small number of donors, the genetic and exposure-history diversity represented was limited. Even with the large sequencing depth, rarefaction of the sorted-subset datasets indicated that sequencing was incomplete. Pairwise subsampling led to the expectation that sequencing depth would affect the degree of clonotype sharing among donors. Naive subsets generally had larger estimated clonotype richness than memory subsets. Sampling was limited to blood, and TCR repertoires in tissue likely differ from TCR repertoires in blood. When several donors were compared, the shared fraction of clonotypes was about 5% for naive CD4, 3% to 4% for naive CD8, more than 2% for memory CD4, and 0.4% for memory CD8.

TCR CDR3 regions were amplified from genomic DNA by multiplex PCR using the deep immunoSEQ assay. Extracted genomic DNA from each cell subset was spread evenly across all wells of several immunoSEQ 96-well plates, with each plate serving as a replicate. For sorted subsets, 200 ng of genomic DNA, equivalent to 25,000 to 35,000 T cell genomes, went into each replicate PCR. The purified libraries were quantified using a Qubit 3.0 fluorometer, sized with a Bioanalyzer 2100, and then quantified again using the KAPA Library Quantification kit. A separate single-read 150-cycle Illumina NextSeq 550 flow cell was used to sequence each immunoSEQ 96-well plate. The authors' analysis ran thus. Because the immunoSEQ output held only junctional sequences and lacked quality scores, the filtering could not match the filtering applied to full-length reads. To assign V/J genes and CDR3, sequences were annotated using PyIR, a Python wrapper for IgBLAST v1.9, with IMGT germline references. Reads were filtered out if the reads had weak V/J assignments (E-value above 1e-6), no CDR3, stop codons, out-of-frame junctions, or ambiguous translated residues. A V3J clonotype was defined by an identical inferred V gene, J gene, and CDR3 amino acid sequence. The percentage overlap between two repertoires was calculated by dividing the number of shared unique clonotypes by the size of the smaller repertoire. Repertoire richness was assessed with RTK rarefaction, the Chao1 estimator, and Recon v2.1 estimates of unobserved clonotypes. For all TCRbeta clonotypes obtained by the gDNA method from a few donors, generation probabilities were computed with OLGA. Not all clones reach the TCRdb copy of this immuneACCESS table, which keeps in-frame sequences only. Checked studies attribute under half of the gap to unresolved V genes and leave the rest unexplained. V, J and clone size derive from that table, while D and trimming were established from the DNA sequence. The sample contains 170,000 or so clones, approximately 70% of them found a single time. Roughly a tenth of the sample lies in the top ten.

The donors were healthy, HIV-negative adults who had no recently reported acute infections or vaccinations. All donors were Caucasian adults living in Nashville, Tennessee, USA. CD4+ T cells were enriched by magnetic negative selection, after which naive cells were positively selected on CD45RA and the negative fraction was taken as the memory subset. After blood collection by leukapheresis, PBMCs were isolated using Ficoll-Histopaque density gradient centrifugation and then cryopreserved in the vapor phase of liquid nitrogen. Analytical flow cytometry was used to check the purity and quantity of each magnetically sorted T cell population. Genomic DNA was isolated from each sorted fraction and quantified by UV absorbance on a Nanodrop 2000c.

This receptor was obtained from a man between 25 and 39 years old in good health. Recombination joined TRBV10-3 with TRBJ2-1; TRBD1 agrees with 11 junctional bases. The material sequenced was memory CD4+ T cells sorted from blood. What the cell subset or site label conveys for this sample: CD45RA-negative fraction. This receptor carries the CDR3 CAIGAGTGGNEQFF. DNA sequence: TGTGCCATCGGGGCGGGGACAGGGGGAAATGAGCAGTTCTTC.